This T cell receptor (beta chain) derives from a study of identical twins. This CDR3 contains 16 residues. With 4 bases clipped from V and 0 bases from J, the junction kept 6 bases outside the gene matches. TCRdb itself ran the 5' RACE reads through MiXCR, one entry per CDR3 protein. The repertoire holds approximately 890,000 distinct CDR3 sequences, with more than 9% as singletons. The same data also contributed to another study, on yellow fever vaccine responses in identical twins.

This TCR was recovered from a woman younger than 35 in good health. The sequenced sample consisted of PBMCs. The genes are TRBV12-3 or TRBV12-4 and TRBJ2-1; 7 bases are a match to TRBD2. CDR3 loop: CASSWGSGLSYNEQFF. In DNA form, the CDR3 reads TGTGCCAGCAGTTGGGGTAGCGGGCTCTCCTACAATGAGCAGTTCTTC.